A single sample is the source of the 27 T cell receptor beta chains below, sequenced in a study of blood T cells in healthy people across ages (dated by TCRdb to about 2015). Receptors were amplified or captured by 5' RACE. These reads were obtained on an Illumina HiSeq 2500. A second PCR of about 7 to 12 cycles was performed with a sample-barcoded 5' primer and a J-beta primer mix. The public reads were reprocessed in TCRdb via fastp at Q25 and MiXCR, keeping in-frame beta chains. Rows with a matching CDR3 protein are joined into one entry that keeps the most common DNA and genes. Recorded for this sample are 780,000 or so distinct CDR3 sequences; more than 50% of them occurred a single time. The top ten clonotypes cover around 24% of the sample. Specimen: blood. Every receptor here comes from a man between 35 and 55 years old in good health.

This clonotype was seen a few times. The chain is built from TRBV29-1 and TRBJ2-7; TRBD1 might be the D (6 bases). CDR1 and CDR2 from the germline V gene are SQVTM and ANQGSEA. The CDR3 loop spans 15 amino acids. Trimming stripped 4 bases from V and 0 bases from J, with 16 bases between. CDR3 DNA sequence: TGCAGCGTTGTCGGAAAGGGGGTTAGCTCCTACGAGCAGTACTTC. Protein sequence: CSVVGKGVSSYEQYF.

This clonotype has only a few counts. The rearrangement joins TRBV10-3 to TRBJ2-5, with D perhaps TRBD2 (6 bases). Germline CDR1 reads ENHRY; CDR2 reads SYGVKD. The length of the CDR3 is 14 residues. V was clipped by 0 bases and J by 4 bases, with 9 bases between them. The CDR3 is CAISESGGRETQYF. The CDR3 nucleotides are TGTGCCATCAGTGAGTCGGGGGGTCGAGAGACCCAGTACTTC.

The chain has TRBV14 and TRBJ2-1, with D tentatively TRBD1 (6 bases). V was shortened by 1 base and J by 14 bases, with 15 bases between the two germline ends. The CDR3 spans 13 residues. Germline CDR1 reads SGHDN; CDR2 reads FVKESK. The DNA of the CDR3 is TGTGCCAGCAGCCAAGCCCGAGGGGGACGGGAGTTCTTC. Translation gives CASSQARGGREFF.

V gene TRBV6-5 combines with J gene TRBJ1-1; the D gene is possibly TRBD1 (5 bases). The V end lost 1 base, the J end lost 1 base, and 13 bases lay between the germline ends. Germline V gene data show CDR1 as MNHEY and CDR2 as SVGAGI. The CDR3 runs 16 residues. The CDR3 is CASSYLTVEGNTEAFF. CDR3 nucleotide sequence: TGTGCCAGCAGTTACTTGACAGTCGAAGGGAACACTGAAGCTTTCTTT.

Concerning this clonotype itself: This may stem from a read error, because a much larger clone lies one nucleotide away. The chain employs TRBV5-1 and TRBJ2-5; D is ambiguous. The germline V gene has CDR1 SGHRS and CDR2 YFSETQ. Trimming cost V 0 bases and J 11 bases, with 14 bases left between them. The CDR3 sequence is 13 residues long. The CDR3 coding sequence is TGCGCCAGCAGCTTGGACAGAGCCTACGGGCAGTACTTC. Its translation is CASSLDRAYGQYF.

This clonotype was seen just once. At one boundary the junction diverges from the germline segment, which might be a read error. The genes are TRBV2 and TRBJ2-2, with a possible D match to TRBD2 (5 bases). The CDR3 loop spans 16 amino acids. The germline V gene has CDR1 SNHLY and CDR2 FYNNEI. The CDR3 DNA reads TGTGCCAGCAGTCCAACCCTTAGCGCGAACGCCGGGGAGCTGTTTTTT. It specifies CASSPTLSANAGELFF.

This chain links TRBV5-1 with TRBJ2-1; D may be TRBD2 (6 bases). This CDR3 region has 16 residues. Trimming shortened V by 2 bases and J by 4 bases, and 16 bases separated the two germline ends. The V gene's germline CDR1 is SGHRS and CDR2 YFSETQ. CDR3 loop: CASSLARDWAYNEQFF. CDR3 coding DNA: TGCGCCAGCAGCTTAGCAAGGGACTGGGCGTACAATGAGCAGTTCTTC. The variable domain in full, completed from reference TRBV5-1 and TRBJ2-1, reads KAGVTQTPRYLIKTRGQQVTLSCSPISGHRSVSWYQQTPGQGLQFLFEYFSETQRNKGNFPGRFSGRQFSNSRSEMNVSTLELGDSALYLCASSLARDWAYNEQFFGPGTRLTVL.

The chain couples TRBV7-3 to TRBJ2-5; D uncertain. Between the trimmed V and J ends, which lost 3 bases and 1 base, there was a span of 15 bases. The CDR3 length is 16 residues. Germline-derived CDR1 and CDR2 are SGHTA and FQGTGA. CDR3 loop: CASSLMPSRGQETQYF. CDR3 DNA sequence: TGTGCCAGCAGCTTGATGCCCTCTCGCGGCCAAGAGACCCAGTACTTC.

The chain carries TRBV5-1 and TRBJ2-1, with 9 bases that match TRBD2. Germline CDR1 is SGHRS and CDR2 is YFSETQ. V was clipped by 4 bases and J by 9 bases; unmatched bases: 17. The length of the CDR3 is 17 residues. CDR3 in DNA: TGCGCCAGCAGCCGAATCCCACTAGCGGGTGTGTCCGGTGAGCAGTTCTTC. Translation: CASSRIPLAGVSGEQFF.

The chain is built from TRBV4-3 and TRBJ2-5, with D hard to call. V was clipped by 1 base and J by 7 bases, with 22 bases between them. This CDR3 is 17 amino acids long. Germline V gene lookup returns CDR1 LGHNA and CDR2 YSLEER. CDR3 in amino acids: CASSQAFWGSINGTQYF. The CDR3 bases are TGCGCCAGCAGCCAAGCCTTTTGGGGTTCCATCAATGGGACCCAGTACTTC.

The J gene is TRBJ2-6, the V gene TRBV7-2, with 8 bases matching TRBD2. This CDR3 is built from 18 residues. V lost 5 bases, J lost 0 bases, and 9 bases stayed unmatched. CDR1 SGHTA and CDR2 FQGNSA come from the germline V gene. CDR3 residues: CASSLTGGEPSGANVLTF. CDR3 DNA sequence: TGTGCCAGCAGCCTCACGGGAGGGGAGCCCTCTGGGGCCAACGTCCTGACTTTC.

The J gene is TRBJ2-3, the V gene TRBV9; 11 nucleotides agree with TRBD2. Germline CDR1 SGDLS, CDR2 YYNGEE. V lost 2 bases and J lost 5; bases outside the gene matches: 7. The CDR3 is made up of 16 amino acids. The CDR3 is CASSVASGGMLDTQYF. CDR3 DNA: TGTGCCAGCAGCGTTGCTAGCGGGGGGATGTTAGATACGCAGTATTTT.

CDR3 sequence reads: CASTGNGAEETQYF. The CDR3 bases are TGTGCCAGCACCGGAAATGGGGCAGAAGAGACCCAGTACTTC. This chain uses TRBV7-8 with TRBJ2-5; TRBD1 might be the D (5 bases). The V and J ends lost 7 bases and 3 bases respectively, with 15 bases between them. CDR3 length: 14 residues. Germline V gives CDR1 SGHVS, CDR2 FQNEAQ.

The chain employs TRBV20-1 and TRBJ1-1, with D hard to call. This CDR3 spans 13 amino acids. Germline assignment: CDR1 DFQATT and CDR2 SNEGSKA (reference sequence). Here the CDR3 DNA reads TGCAGCACAACCGGCCCCGGAACGACTGAAGCTTTCTTT. Its protein is CSTTGPGTTEAFF.

The V call is TRBV5-5, the J call TRBJ2-3; D is undetermined. CDR3 size: 14 residues. Germline assignment: CDR1 SGHKS and CDR2 YYEKEE (reference sequence). Trimming removed 4 bases at V and 6 bases at J, with 15 bases between. The CDR3 protein is CASSPPSVPDTQYF. The CDR3, as DNA: TGTGCCAGCAGCCCCCCCTCGGTACCGGATACGCAGTATTTT. Full variable domain (missing parts from reference TRBV5-5 and TRBJ2-3): DAGVTQSPTHLIKTRGQQVTLRCSPISGHKSVSWYQQVLGQGPQFIFQYYEKEERGRGNFPDRFSARQFPNYSSELNVNALLLGDSALYLCASSPPSVPDTQYFGPGTRLTVL.

The rearrangement links TRBV7-2 to TRBJ2-5; the match to TRBD1 covers 10 bases. The junction had 11 bases not matched to a gene; V was cut back by 8 bases and J by 5 bases. The CDR3 extends over 15 amino acids. CDR1 and CDR2 (germline): SGHTA, FQGNSA. In nucleotides, the CDR3 is TGTGCCAGCTCGGAGGGACAGGGGCGCTGGGAGACCCAGTACTTC. As protein: CASSEGQGRWETQYF.

The rearrangement links TRBV5-5 to TRBJ2-5, with D perhaps being TRBD1 or TRBD2 (5 bases each). The J call may be wrong; the DNA end is better matched by TRBJ2-7. The CDR3 sequence is 17 residues long. Germline CDR1 reads SGHKS; CDR2 reads YYEKEE (reference sequence). CDR3 amino acids: CASSFSLPGPSTYEQYF. CDR3 DNA sequence: TGTGCCAGCAGCTTCTCTTTACCGGGACCAAGCACCTACGAGCAGTACTTC.

The chain is built from TRBV7-2 and TRBJ2-4, with TRBD1 matching 9 bases. CDR3 length: 14 residues. Germline CDR1 and CDR2: SGHTA and FQGNSA. J was trimmed by 5 bases and V by 3 bases; bases with no gene match: 2. CDR3 DNA: TGTGCCAGCAGCTTCTGGACAGGGGAAAACATTCAGTACTTC. Translating it yields CASSFWTGENIQYF.

This chain joins TRBV28 and TRBJ2-4; 7 bases are shared with TRBD1. The germline V gene encodes CDR1 MDHEN and CDR2 SYDVKM. V lost 5 bases and J lost 2; bases outside the gene matches: 6. This CDR3 is built from 15 residues. CDR3 protein: CASSPETGSKNIQYF. In DNA form, the CDR3 reads TGTGCCAGCAGTCCGGAGACAGGGTCCAAAAACATTCAGTACTTC.

This clonotype came up many times. This rearrangement joins TRBV7-9 to TRBJ2-7; perhaps D is TRBD1 or TRBD2 (6 bases each). Looked up from germline, CDR1 is SEHNR and CDR2 is FQNEAQ (reference sequence). V was clipped by 3 bases and J by 0 bases, with 9 bases between them. This CDR3 has 14 residues. CDR3 loop: CASSLGGISYEQYF. The CDR3 nucleotides read TGTGCCAGCAGCTTGGGGGGCATCTCCTACGAGCAGTACTTC.

This clonotype was counted a few times. The chain couples TRBV20-1 to TRBJ2-1; 8 bases map to TRBD2. J was trimmed by 13 bases and V by 0 bases; bases with no gene match: 14. This CDR3 has 15 amino acids. The germline V gene has CDR1 DFQATT and CDR2 SNEGSKA (reference sequence). CDR3 residues: CSARDIREGGFIQFF. The CDR3 DNA reads as TGCAGTGCTAGAGACATCCGGGAGGGAGGGTTTATTCAGTTCTTC.

The V gene is TRBV3-1, the J gene TRBJ2-3, with D perhaps matching TRBD2 (6 bases). Germline V lookup: CDR1 LGHDT, CDR2 YNNKEL (reference sequence). The CDR3 has 14 amino acids. Trimming cost V 2 bases and J 8 bases, with 14 bases left between them. The CDR3: CASSQSSLEGTQYF. The CDR3 DNA reads TGTGCCAGCAGCCAATCATCGTTGGAGGGTACGCAGTATTTT.

The table lists this clonotype with a few counts. The chain combines TRBV15 with TRBJ2-5; D is undetermined. Germline CDR1 LNHNV, CDR2 YYDKDF (reference sequence). The CDR3 contains 14 residues. Trimming removed 0 bases from V and 3 bases from J, with 8 bases in between. This chain's CDR3 is CATSRENSKETQYF. CDR3 nucleotide sequence: TGTGCCACCAGCAGAGAAAACAGTAAAGAGACCCAGTACTTC.

This clonotype occurred a few times. This chain links TRBV29-1 with TRBJ2-1; the match to TRBD1 covers 8 bases. This CDR3 is built from 14 residues. V lost 7 bases to trimming and J lost 3 bases; unmatched junction nucleotides: 8. The germline V gene has CDR1 SQVTM and CDR2 ANQGSEA. This CDR3 is CSDTGTGFYNEQFF. In nucleotides, the CDR3 is TGCAGCGATACCGGGACAGGTTTCTACAATGAGCAGTTCTTC.

This chain joins TRBV5-5 and TRBJ2-7, with D perhaps TRBD2 (6 bases). V was pared by 5 bases and J by 3 bases, with 18 bases between. The germline V gene encodes CDR1 SGHKS and CDR2 YYEKEE (reference sequence). The CDR3 length is 15 residues. CDR3 bases: TGTGCCAGCAGTAAAGACCGGGACTCGATCTACGAGCAGTACTTC. Translated, it gives CASSKDRDSIYEQYF.

This chain links TRBV6-5 with TRBJ2-1, with a weak D call TRBD2 (7 bases). The J call may be faulty, since TRBJ2-7 better matches the DNA end. The CDR3 is 15 amino acids. CDR1 and CDR2 from the germline V gene are MNHEY and SVGAGI. CDR3 bases: TGTGCCAGCAGGGCAGGGGAGGGCTTATCCTACGAGCAGTACTTC. Its protein product is CASRAGEGLSYEQYF.

The chain employs TRBV27 and TRBJ2-5, with 8 bases that match TRBD1. The CDR3 totals 13 residues. J gave up 5 bases and V 5 bases, and 4 bases lay outside the gene matches. Germline V CDR1 and CDR2: MNHEY, SMNVEV (reference sequence). The CDR3 spells CASSDRGAETQYF. The CDR3 nucleotides read TGTGCCAGCAGTGACAGGGGCGCGGAGACCCAGTACTTC.